This T cell receptor (beta chain) was observed in a study of blood T cell repertoires in COVID-19. Background on the study: Specimens from acute and convalescent COVID-19 originated in the United States, Italy and Spain.

Trimming pared 6 bases from V and 7 bases from J, leaving 20 bases between. The CDR3 consists of 15 residues. From germline, CDR1 is MNHNY and CDR2 SVGAGI (reference sequence). Profiled with immunoSEQ multiplex PCR; TCRdb holds only in-frame clones, not every one. The table records about 290,000 clones, 75% to 90% of them present only once. The sequencing input was peripheral blood. The J gene is TRBJ2-3, the V gene TRBV6-6; D remains ambiguous. The receptor was isolated from a woman in her thirties or forties who had recovered from COVID-19. The CDR3 spells CASRTGRRDRNTQYF. For the CDR3, the DNA is TGTGCCAGCAGGACGGGTCGCAGAGATAGGAATACGCAGTATTTT.